Each of the 4 T cell receptor beta chains below was sequenced from the same sample in a study of vaccination effects on CD4 cells after COVID-19. Their recognized antigens are unknown. Method: immunoSEQ multiplex PCR; TCRdb's copy keeps in-frame clones and lacks some. The sample has roughly 73,000 clones, more than 65% seen once. Peptide-pool stimulation followed by sequencing identified expanded antigen-specific CD4+ clonotypes in the ViraFEST assay. With more than 9 days of culture completed, CD4+ T cells were isolated. The infection with SARS-CoV-2 (confirmed by PCR) occurred in this person between March and December 2020. Sequences were derived from CD4+ T cells from PBMCs cultured with HIV peptides, sampled before COVID-19 vaccination. Subset noted: HIV-1 Nef peptide pool negative control/reference culture. The receptor set was obtained from a human donor who had a prior SARS-CoV-2 infection.

The CDR3 reads CASGLGTVNSPLHF. DNA for the CDR3: TGTGCTAGTGGTTTGGGGACAGTAAATTCACCCCTCCACTTT. The chain has TRBV12-5 and TRBJ1-6, with D maybe TRBD1 (6 bases). This CDR3 comprises 14 residues. Deletions cut 1 base from V and 7 bases from J, with 8 bases between. Germline CDR1 and CDR2: LGHNT and FRNRAP.

CDR3: CASSLSTYEQYF. In DNA, the CDR3 is TGTGCCAGCAGTTTATCTACCTACGAGCAGTACTTC. This chain links TRBV28 with TRBJ2-7; D remains unclear. The CDR3 sequence is 12 residues long. The V and J ends lost 1 base and 2 bases respectively, with 3 bases between them. Germline CDR1 and CDR2: MDHEN and SYDVKM.

CDR3 bases: TGTGCCAGCACCGACGGGACGGTTTACGAGCAGTACTTC. This sequence encodes CASTDGTVYEQYF. The chain has TRBV6-5 and TRBJ2-7; D tentatively reads TRBD1 or TRBD2 (5 bases each). Germline values: CDR1 MNHEY, CDR2 SVGAGI. The CDR3 runs 13 residues. V lost 7 bases and J lost 4, with 14 bases in between.

This clone has more than one count but fewer than ten. V gene TRBV4-2 combines with J gene TRBJ1-6, with unresolved D. This CDR3 has 17 amino acids. V was clipped by 0 bases and J by 2 bases, with 11 bases between them. Germline V CDR1 and CDR2: LGHNA, YNFKEQ. CDR3 nucleotide sequence: TGTGCCAGCAGCCAAGATTGGTTGATGACCTATAATTCACCCCTCCACTTT. Translating gives CASSQDWLMTYNSPLHF.